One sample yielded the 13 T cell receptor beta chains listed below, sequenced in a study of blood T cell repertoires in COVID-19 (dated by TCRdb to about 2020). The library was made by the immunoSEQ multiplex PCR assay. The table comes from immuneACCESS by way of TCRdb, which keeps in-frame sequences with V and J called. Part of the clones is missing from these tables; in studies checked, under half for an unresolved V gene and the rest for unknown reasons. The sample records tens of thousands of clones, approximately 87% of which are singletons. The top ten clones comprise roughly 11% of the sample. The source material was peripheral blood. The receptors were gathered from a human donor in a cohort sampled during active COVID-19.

CDR3 DNA sequence: TGTGCCAGCAGCTTAGAGGCGGCGGGAGGTGGATATGAGCAGTTCTTC. Protein: CASSLEAAGGGYEQFF. The chain recombines TRBV11-2 with TRBJ2-1, with 8 nucleotides matching TRBD2. J gave up 8 bases and V 0 bases, and 9 bases lay outside the gene matches. The CDR3 spans 16 residues. Germline CDR1 is SGHAT and CDR2 is FQNNGV.

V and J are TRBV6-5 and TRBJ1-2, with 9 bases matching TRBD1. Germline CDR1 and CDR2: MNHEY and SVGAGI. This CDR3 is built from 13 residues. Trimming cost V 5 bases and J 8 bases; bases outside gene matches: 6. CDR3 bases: TGTGCCAGCAGTCGACAGGGGGAGAGAGGCTACACCTTC. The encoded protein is CASSRQGERGYTF.

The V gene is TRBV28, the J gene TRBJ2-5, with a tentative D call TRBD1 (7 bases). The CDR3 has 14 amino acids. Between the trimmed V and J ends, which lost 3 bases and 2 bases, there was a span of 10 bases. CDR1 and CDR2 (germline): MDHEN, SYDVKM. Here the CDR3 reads CASSLTGTQETQYF. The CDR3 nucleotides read TGTGCCAGCAGTTTGACAGGGACTCAAGAGACCCAGTACTTC.

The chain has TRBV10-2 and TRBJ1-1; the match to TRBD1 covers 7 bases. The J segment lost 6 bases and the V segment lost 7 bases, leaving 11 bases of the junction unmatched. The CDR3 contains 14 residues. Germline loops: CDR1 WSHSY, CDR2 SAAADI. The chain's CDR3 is CASMGVRGSSEAFF. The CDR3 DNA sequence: TGCGCCAGCATGGGTGTCAGGGGGTCATCTGAAGCTTTCTTT.

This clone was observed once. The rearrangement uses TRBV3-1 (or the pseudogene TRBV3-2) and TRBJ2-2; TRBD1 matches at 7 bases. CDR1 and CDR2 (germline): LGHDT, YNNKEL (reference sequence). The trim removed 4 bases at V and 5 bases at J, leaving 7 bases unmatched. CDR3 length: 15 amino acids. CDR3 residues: CASSRDRVWTGELFF. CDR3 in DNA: TGTGCCAGCAGCCGCGACAGGGTTTGGACCGGGGAGCTGTTTTTT.

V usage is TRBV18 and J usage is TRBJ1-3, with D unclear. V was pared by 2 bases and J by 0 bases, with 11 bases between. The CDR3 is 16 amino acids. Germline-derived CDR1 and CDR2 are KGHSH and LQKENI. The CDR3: CASSPGQPSSGNTIYF. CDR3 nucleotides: TGTGCCAGCTCACCAGGGCAGCCGAGCTCTGGAAACACCATATATTTT.

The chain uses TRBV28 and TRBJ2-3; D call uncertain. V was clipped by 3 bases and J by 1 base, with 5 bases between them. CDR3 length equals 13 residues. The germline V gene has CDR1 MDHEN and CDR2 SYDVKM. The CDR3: CASSLAGTDTQYF. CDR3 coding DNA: TGTGCCAGCAGTTTGGCTGGCACAGATACGCAGTATTTT.

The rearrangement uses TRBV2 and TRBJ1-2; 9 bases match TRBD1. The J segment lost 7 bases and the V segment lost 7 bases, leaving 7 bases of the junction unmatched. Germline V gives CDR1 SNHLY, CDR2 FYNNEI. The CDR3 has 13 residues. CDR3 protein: CASMPGQGLGYTF. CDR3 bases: TGTGCCAGCATGCCGGGACAGGGACTTGGCTACACCTTC.

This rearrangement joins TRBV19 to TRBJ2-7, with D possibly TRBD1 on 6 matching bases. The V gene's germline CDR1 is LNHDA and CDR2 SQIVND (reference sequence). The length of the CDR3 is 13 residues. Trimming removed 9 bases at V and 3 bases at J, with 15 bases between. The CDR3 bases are TGTGCCAGCGCCCAGGGGCTTGTCTACGAGCAGTACTTC. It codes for CASAQGLVYEQYF.

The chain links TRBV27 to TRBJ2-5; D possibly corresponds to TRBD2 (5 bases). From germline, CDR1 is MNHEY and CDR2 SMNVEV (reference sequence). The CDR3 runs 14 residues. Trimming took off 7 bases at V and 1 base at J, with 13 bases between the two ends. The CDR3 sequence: CASKPGSGQETQYF. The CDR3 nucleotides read TGTGCCAGCAAGCCGGGATCGGGCCAAGAGACCCAGTACTTC.

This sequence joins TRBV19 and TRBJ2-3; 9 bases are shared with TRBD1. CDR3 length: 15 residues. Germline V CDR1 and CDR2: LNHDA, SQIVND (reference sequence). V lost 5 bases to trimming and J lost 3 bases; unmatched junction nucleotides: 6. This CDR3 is CASSPDRGFTDTQYF. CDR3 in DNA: TGTGCCAGTAGTCCAGACAGGGGGTTTACAGATACGCAGTATTTT.

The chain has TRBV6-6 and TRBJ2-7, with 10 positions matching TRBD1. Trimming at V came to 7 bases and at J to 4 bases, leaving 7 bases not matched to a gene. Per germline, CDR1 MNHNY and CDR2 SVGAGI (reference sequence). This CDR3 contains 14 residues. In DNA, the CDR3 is TGTGCCAGCACCGGACAGGGGGGCCTGTACGAGCAGTACTTC. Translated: CASTGQGGLYEQYF.

The CDR3: CASSNRQGTYEQYF. The CDR3 coding sequence is TGTGCCAGCAGTAACCGACAGGGTACCTACGAGCAGTACTTC. The chain employs TRBV6-6 and TRBJ2-7; 7 nucleotides match TRBD1. CDR1 MNHNY and CDR2 SVGAGI come from the germline V gene (reference sequence). The CDR3 runs to 14 residues. V dropped 5 bases and J dropped 2; count of bases not matched to a gene: 6.